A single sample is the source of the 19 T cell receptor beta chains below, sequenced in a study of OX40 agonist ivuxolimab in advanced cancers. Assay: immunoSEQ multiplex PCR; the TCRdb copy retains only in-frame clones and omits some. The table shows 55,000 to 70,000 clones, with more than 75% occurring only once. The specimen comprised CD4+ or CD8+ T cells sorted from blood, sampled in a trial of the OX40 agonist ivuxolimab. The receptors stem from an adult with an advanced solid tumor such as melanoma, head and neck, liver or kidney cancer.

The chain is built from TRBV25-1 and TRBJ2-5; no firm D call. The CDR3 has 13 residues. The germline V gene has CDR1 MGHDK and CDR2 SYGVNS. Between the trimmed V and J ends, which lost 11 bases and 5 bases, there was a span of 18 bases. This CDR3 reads CALPQLARETQYF. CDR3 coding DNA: TGTGCCCTCCCACAGCTGGCCCGGGAGACCCAGTACTTC.

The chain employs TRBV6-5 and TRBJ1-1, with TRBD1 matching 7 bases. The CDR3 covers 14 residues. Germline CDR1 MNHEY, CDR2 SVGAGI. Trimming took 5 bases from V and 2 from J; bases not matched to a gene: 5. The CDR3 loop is CASSRQGPNTEAFF. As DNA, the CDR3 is TGTGCCAGCAGTAGACAGGGCCCTAACACTGAAGCTTTCTTT.

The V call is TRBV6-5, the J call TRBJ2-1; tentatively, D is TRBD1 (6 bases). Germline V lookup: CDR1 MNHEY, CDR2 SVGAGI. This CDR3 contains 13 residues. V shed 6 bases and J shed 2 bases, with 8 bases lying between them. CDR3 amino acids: CASRRQAYNEQFF. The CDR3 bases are TGTGCCAGCAGAAGACAGGCCTACAATGAGCAGTTCTTC.

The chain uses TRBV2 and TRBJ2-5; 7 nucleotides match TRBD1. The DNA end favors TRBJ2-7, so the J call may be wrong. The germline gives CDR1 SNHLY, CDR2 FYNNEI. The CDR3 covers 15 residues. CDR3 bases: TGTGCCAGCAACCCTGACAGGGCGAAATCCTACGAGCAGTACTTC. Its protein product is CASNPDRAKSYEQYF.

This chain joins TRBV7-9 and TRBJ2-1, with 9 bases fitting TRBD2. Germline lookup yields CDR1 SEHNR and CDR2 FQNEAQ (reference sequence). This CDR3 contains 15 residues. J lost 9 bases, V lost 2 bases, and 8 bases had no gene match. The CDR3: CASSLSVAGESEQFF. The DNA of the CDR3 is TGTGCCAGCAGCTTATCGGTAGCGGGAGAGTCTGAGCAGTTCTTC.

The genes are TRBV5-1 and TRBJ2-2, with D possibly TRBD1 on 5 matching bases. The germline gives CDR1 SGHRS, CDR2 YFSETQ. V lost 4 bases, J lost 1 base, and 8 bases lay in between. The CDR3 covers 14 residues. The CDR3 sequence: CASSATENTGELFF. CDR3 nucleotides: TGCGCCAGCAGCGCGACAGAGAACACCGGGGAGCTGTTTTTT.

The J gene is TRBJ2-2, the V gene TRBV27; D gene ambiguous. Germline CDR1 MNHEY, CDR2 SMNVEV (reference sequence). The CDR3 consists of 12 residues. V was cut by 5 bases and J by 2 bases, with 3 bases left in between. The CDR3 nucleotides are TGTGCCAGCAGTCCTAACACCGGGGAGCTGTTTTTT. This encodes CASSPNTGELFF.

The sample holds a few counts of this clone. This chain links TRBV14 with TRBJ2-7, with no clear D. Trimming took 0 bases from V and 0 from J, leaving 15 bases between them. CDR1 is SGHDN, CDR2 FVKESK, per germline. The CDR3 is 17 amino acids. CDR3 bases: TGTGCCAGCAGCCAAGATATCTCCCCAGGTTACTCCTACGAGCAGTACTTC. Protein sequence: CASSQDISPGYSYEQYF.

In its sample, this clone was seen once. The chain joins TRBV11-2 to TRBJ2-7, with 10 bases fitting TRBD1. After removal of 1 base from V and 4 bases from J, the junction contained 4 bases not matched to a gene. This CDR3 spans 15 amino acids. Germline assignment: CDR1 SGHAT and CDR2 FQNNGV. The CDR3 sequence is CASSLGGTGAYEQYF. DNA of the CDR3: TGTGCCAGCAGCTTAGGGGGGACAGGGGCATACGAGCAGTACTTC.

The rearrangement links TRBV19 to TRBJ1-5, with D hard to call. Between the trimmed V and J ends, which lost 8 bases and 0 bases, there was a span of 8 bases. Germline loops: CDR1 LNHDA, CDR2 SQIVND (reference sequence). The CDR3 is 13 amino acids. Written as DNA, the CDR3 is TGTGCCAGTCAGAGTTATAGCAATCAGCCCCAGCATTTT. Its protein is CASQSYSNQPQHF.

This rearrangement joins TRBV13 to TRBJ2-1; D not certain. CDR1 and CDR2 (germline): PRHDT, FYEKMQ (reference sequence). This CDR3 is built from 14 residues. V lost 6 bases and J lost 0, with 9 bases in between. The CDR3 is CASSTSYSYNEQFF. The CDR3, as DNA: TGTGCCAGCAGTACCTCCTACTCCTACAATGAGCAGTTCTTC.

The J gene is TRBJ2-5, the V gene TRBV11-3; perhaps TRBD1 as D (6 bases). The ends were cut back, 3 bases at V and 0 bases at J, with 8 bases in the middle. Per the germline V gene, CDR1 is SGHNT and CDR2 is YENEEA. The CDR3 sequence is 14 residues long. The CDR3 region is CASSFRGYQETQYF. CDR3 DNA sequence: TGTGCCAGCAGCTTCAGGGGCTACCAAGAGACCCAGTACTTC.

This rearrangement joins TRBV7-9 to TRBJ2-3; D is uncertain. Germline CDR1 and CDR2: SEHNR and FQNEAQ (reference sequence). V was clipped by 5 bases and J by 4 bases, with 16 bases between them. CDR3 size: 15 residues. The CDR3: CASSPRSWSADTQYF. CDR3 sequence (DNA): TGTGCCAGCAGCCCACGGTCCTGGTCGGCAGATACGCAGTATTTT.

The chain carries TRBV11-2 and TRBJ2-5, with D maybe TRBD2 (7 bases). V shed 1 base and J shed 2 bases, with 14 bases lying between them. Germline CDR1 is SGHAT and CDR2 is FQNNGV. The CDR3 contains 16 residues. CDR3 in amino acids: CASSLARGGVQETQYF. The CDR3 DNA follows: TGTGCCAGCAGCTTAGCCCGCGGGGGCGTACAAGAGACCCAGTACTTC.

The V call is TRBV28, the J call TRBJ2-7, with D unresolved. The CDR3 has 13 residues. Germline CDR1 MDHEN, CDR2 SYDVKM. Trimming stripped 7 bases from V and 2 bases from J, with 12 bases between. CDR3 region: CASTYGHTYEQYF. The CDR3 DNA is TGTGCCAGCACTTACGGTCATACCTACGAGCAGTACTTC.

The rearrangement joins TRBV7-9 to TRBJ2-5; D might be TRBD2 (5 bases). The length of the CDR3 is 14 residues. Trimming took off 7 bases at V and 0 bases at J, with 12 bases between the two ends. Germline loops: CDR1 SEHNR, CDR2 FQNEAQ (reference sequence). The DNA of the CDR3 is TGTGCCAGCAACGGGGATGGGTACCAAGAGACCCAGTACTTC. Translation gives CASNGDGYQETQYF.

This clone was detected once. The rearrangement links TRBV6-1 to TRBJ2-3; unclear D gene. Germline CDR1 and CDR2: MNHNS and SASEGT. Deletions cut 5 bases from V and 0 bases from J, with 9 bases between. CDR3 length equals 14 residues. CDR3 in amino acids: CASSLNPSTDTQYF. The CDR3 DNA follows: TGTGCCAGCAGTTTGAACCCCAGCACAGATACGCAGTATTTT.

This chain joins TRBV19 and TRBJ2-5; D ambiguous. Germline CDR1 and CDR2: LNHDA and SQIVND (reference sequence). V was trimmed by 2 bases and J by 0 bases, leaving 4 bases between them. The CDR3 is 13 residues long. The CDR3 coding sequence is TGTGCCAGTAGTATATCGTACCAAGAGACCCAGTACTTC. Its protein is CASSISYQETQYF.

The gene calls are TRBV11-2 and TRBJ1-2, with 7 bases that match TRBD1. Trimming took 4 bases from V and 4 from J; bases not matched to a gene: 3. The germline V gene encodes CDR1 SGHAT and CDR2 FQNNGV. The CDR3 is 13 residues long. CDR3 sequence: CASSSGTAYGYTF. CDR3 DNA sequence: TGTGCCAGCAGCTCTGGGACAGCCTATGGCTACACCTTC.